These 28 T cell receptor beta chains were all obtained from the same sample, sequenced in a study of T-cell reconstitution after alpha-beta-depleted transplantation in children. Preparation of the TCRbeta library involved a method that used unique molecular identifiers. One entry per CDR3 protein results from TCRdb running MiXCR on the PCR reads. Of about 980,000 distinct CDR3 sequences in the sample, less than 30% were seen once. The starting material was PBMCs, mostly from graft donor cells, obtained 360 days after TCRalphabeta/CD19-depleted stem cell transplant. The receptors originated from a boy under two years old who had a stem cell transplant for SCID, so the T cells may come from the graft donor.

V usage is TRBV4-1 and J usage is TRBJ2-5; D is possibly TRBD1 (5 bases). The germline gives CDR1 MGHRA, CDR2 YSYEKL. The CDR3 consists of 17 residues. V lost 2 bases to trimming and J lost 0 bases, with 16 bases between them. The CDR3 sequence is CASSQNQQATYQETQYF. The CDR3 nucleotides are TGCGCCAGCAGCCAAAACCAACAGGCAACGTACCAAGAGACCCAGTACTTC.

This clonotype was seen many times. The CDR3 sequence: CASSVGSYNEQFF. CDR3 sequence (DNA): TGTGCCAGCAGCGTGGGCTCCTACAATGAGCAGTTCTTC. V is TRBV13 and J is TRBJ2-1; D not resolved. V was shortened by 5 bases and J by 0 bases, with 5 bases between the two germline ends. CDR1 and CDR2 (germline): PRHDT, FYEKMQ (reference sequence). This CDR3 has 13 residues.

In its sample, this clonotype was seen a few times. V usage is TRBV5-1 and J usage is TRBJ2-5; weak D call: TRBD2 (7 bases). The CDR3 sequence is 15 residues long. The V end was cut by 3 bases, the J end by 3 bases, with 15 bases between. CDR1 is SGHRS, CDR2 YFSETQ, per germline. The CDR3 sequence is CASSSEGGTKETQYF. DNA for the CDR3: TGCGCCAGCAGCTCAGAGGGGGGGACCAAAGAGACCCAGTACTTC.

Only one count was recorded for this clonotype. V usage is TRBV2 and J usage is TRBJ2-7, with 9 bases that match TRBD2. J was trimmed by 0 bases and V by 8 bases; bases with no gene match: 8. CDR1 and CDR2 from the germline V gene are SNHLY and FYNNEI. The CDR3 is 15 residues long. CDR3 protein: CASYPSGESSYEQYF. The CDR3, as DNA: TGTGCCAGCTATCCTAGCGGGGAGAGCTCCTACGAGCAGTACTTC.

This clonotype came up a few times. This chain connects TRBV4-1 to TRBJ2-1; possibly TRBD1 for D (5 bases). The CDR3 runs 16 residues. V lost 0 bases and J 5 bases, leaving 14 bases between the germline ends. Germline loops: CDR1 MGHRA, CDR2 YSYEKL. CDR3 in DNA: TGCGCCAGCAGCCAAGAGTCGAGGACACTGGACAATGAGCAGTTCTTC. Protein: CASSQESRTLDNEQFF.

This clonotype was found a few times. The V call is TRBV20-1, the J call TRBJ1-5; 8 bases line up with TRBD1. V shed 7 bases and J 0 bases; nucleotides not matched to a gene: 8. The CDR3 consists of 15 residues. CDR1 and CDR2 from the germline V gene are DFQATT and SNEGSKA (reference sequence). The DNA for the CDR3 is TGCAGTGAGAGGTGGGACAGGTATAGCAATCAGCCCCAGCATTTT. Translated, it gives CSERWDRYSNQPQHF.

This clonotype was counted many times. J is TRBJ2-1 and V is TRBV15; D possibly corresponds to TRBD2 (5 bases). The CDR3 is made up of 14 amino acids. The germline CDR1 and CDR2 sequences are LNHNV and YYDKDF (reference sequence). V was clipped by 5 bases and J by 4 bases, with 12 bases between them. The CDR3 loop is CATSGKRTYNEQFF. CDR3 bases: TGTGCCACCAGCGGCAAGCGGACGTACAATGAGCAGTTCTTC.

This chain uses TRBV4-2 with TRBJ2-1; TRBD2 aligns across 8 bases. This CDR3 region has 15 residues. V was pared by 3 bases and J by 10 bases, with 11 bases of the junction left unmatched. Germline values: CDR1 LGHNA, CDR2 YNFKEQ. CDR3 region: CASSHPRGAGSEQFF. DNA for the CDR3: TGTGCCAGCAGCCACCCGCGGGGGGCCGGGAGCGAGCAGTTCTTC.

The chain carries TRBV29-1 and TRBJ2-1; no definite D call. CDR3 length equals 10 residues. Germline loops: CDR1 SQVTM, CDR2 ANQGSEA. Trimming removed 3 bases from V and 5 bases from J, with 2 bases in between. CDR3 DNA: TGCAGCGTTGATCACAATGAGCAGTTCTTC. Its translation: CSVDHNEQFF.

This clonotype was counted a few times. The chain couples TRBV9 to TRBJ2-1, with D perhaps matching TRBD2 (6 bases). The CDR3 has 15 residues. Between the trimmed V and J ends, which lost 0 bases and 11 bases, there was a span of 18 bases. Germline CDR1 SGDLS, CDR2 YYNGEE. CDR3: CASSVVGGKLGQQFF. The CDR3 bases are TGTGCCAGCAGCGTAGTCGGGGGTAAGTTAGGACAGCAGTTCTTC. Together with reference TRBV9 and TRBJ2-1, the CDR3 gives the full variable domain: DSGVTQTPKHLITATGQRVTLRCSPRSGDLSVYWYQQSLDQGLQFLIQYYNGEERAKGNILERFSAQQFPDLHSELNLSSLELGDSALYFCASSVVGGKLGQQFFGPGTRLTVL.

The chain carries TRBV5-1 and TRBJ2-5; D is possibly TRBD1 or TRBD2 (5 bases each). Germline assignment: CDR1 SGHRS and CDR2 YFSETQ. The CDR3 runs 16 residues. V was pared by 4 bases and J by 5 bases, with 21 bases between. The CDR3 here is CASSLGVRGGGETQYF. The CDR3 DNA follows: TGCGCCAGCAGCCTGGGGGTCCGGGGCGGCGGGGAGACCCAGTACTTC.

V and J are TRBV5-1 and TRBJ2-1, with 9 bases aligning to TRBD1. CDR1 is SGHRS, CDR2 YFSETQ, per germline. With V trimmed by 1 base and J by 6 bases, 8 bases remained unmatched. CDR3 length equals 16 residues. The CDR3 DNA reads TGCGCCAGCAGCTTGTCCCCGGGACAGGGATTCAATGAGCAGTTCTTC. Translating gives CASSLSPGQGFNEQFF.

This clonotype was seen only a few times. The rearrangement joins TRBV20-1 to TRBJ2-3, with 10 bases matching TRBD2. Germline values: CDR1 DFQATT, CDR2 SNEGSKA (reference sequence). The CDR3 sequence is 16 residues long. The J segment lost 3 bases and the V segment lost 1 base, leaving 7 bases of the junction unmatched. CDR3: CSARGGAGGQTDTQYF. CDR3 coding DNA: TGCAGTGCTAGAGGTGGAGCGGGGGGGCAAACAGATACGCAGTATTTT.

This chain uses TRBV7-9 with TRBJ2-6; a possible D gene is TRBD2 (5 bases). V was clipped by 2 bases and J by 4 bases, with 12 bases between them. The CDR3 is 16 amino acids. CDR1 is SEHNR, CDR2 FQNEAQ, per germline (reference sequence). In DNA form, the CDR3 reads TGTGCCAGCAGCTTACATTCCGGGAAAGGGGCCAACGTCCTGACTTTC. Translating gives CASSLHSGKGANVLTF.

This clonotype came up a few times. J is TRBJ2-7 and V is TRBV15; TRBD1 aligns across 9 bases. CDR1 and CDR2 from the germline V gene are LNHNV and YYDKDF (reference sequence). This CDR3 comprises 16 residues. J was trimmed by 3 bases and V by 1 base; bases with no gene match: 7. The CDR3 here is CATSRVAGQGFYEQYF. CDR3 nucleotides: TGTGCCACCAGCAGAGTTGCGGGACAGGGTTTCTACGAGCAGTACTTC. The entire variable domain, with the rest obtained from reference TRBV15 and TRBJ2-7, is as follows: DAMVIQNPRYQVTQFGKPVTLSCSQTLNHNVMYWYQQKSSQAPKLLFHYYDKDFNNEADTPDNFQSRRPNTSFCFLDIRSPGLGDTAMYLCATSRVAGQGFYEQYFGPGTRLTVT.

Here the CDR3 reads CSVDSPRDPETQYF. The CDR3 DNA follows: TGCAGCGTTGACTCCCCGAGGGATCCAGAGACCCAGTACTTC. The J gene is TRBJ2-5, the V gene TRBV29-1, with TRBD2 as a possible D gene (5 bases). V lost 3 bases and J 4 bases, leaving 15 bases between the germline ends. This CDR3 contains 14 residues. In germline, CDR1 is SQVTM, CDR2 ANQGSEA.

In regard to this clonotype: At one end, the junction sequence differs from germline, possibly due to a read error. Here the CDR3 DNA reads TGTGCCAGGAGCCTGCCGGGGGAGACCCAGTACTTC. As protein: CARSLPGETQYF. The rearrangement uses TRBV30 and TRBJ2-5; a weak D match, TRBD2 (5 bases). The CDR3 length is 12 residues. Germline V lookup: CDR1 GTSNPN, CDR2 SVGIG (reference sequence).

V is TRBV6-5 and J is TRBJ2-2; D not certain. CDR1 and CDR2 from the germline V gene are MNHEY and SVGAGI. The V end was cut by 1 base, the J end by 3 bases, with 18 bases between. The CDR3 sequence is 18 residues long. The CDR3 here is CASSYFGGKAGDTGELFF. The DNA of the CDR3 is TGTGCCAGCAGTTACTTCGGCGGTAAAGCTGGGGACACCGGGGAGCTGTTTTTT.

The J gene is TRBJ2-1, the V gene TRBV5-1, with 8 bases lining up with TRBD2. The CDR3 covers 15 residues. Germline V gives CDR1 SGHRS, CDR2 YFSETQ. J was trimmed by 4 bases and V by 2 bases; bases with no gene match: 5. The CDR3 loop is CASSFSGTRYNEQFF. The CDR3 DNA reads as TGCGCCAGCAGCTTTTCCGGGACTAGATACAATGAGCAGTTCTTC.

In its sample, this clonotype was seen a few times. V is TRBV29-1 and J is TRBJ2-1; 7 bases fit TRBD2. V lost 2 bases and J lost 1; bases outside the gene matches: 5. CDR1 is SQVTM and CDR2 is ANQGSEA in the germline V gene. The CDR3 is 15 residues long. The chain's CDR3 is CSVEPPGGSYNEQFF. The DNA of the CDR3 is TGCAGCGTTGAACCCCCCGGGGGGTCCTACAATGAGCAGTTCTTC.

The chain employs TRBV12-3 or TRBV12-4 and TRBJ2-3, with D tentatively TRBD1 (5 bases). Trimming removed 8 bases from V and 0 bases from J, with 9 bases in between. The CDR3 runs to 13 residues. The chain's CDR3 is CASFRVSTDTQYF. Here the CDR3 DNA reads TGTGCCAGCTTCAGGGTTAGCACAGATACGCAGTATTTT.

The chain carries TRBV27 and TRBJ2-3; 11 bases fit TRBD2. The CDR3 is made up of 17 amino acids. Looked up from germline, CDR1 is MNHEY and CDR2 is SMNVEV (reference sequence). V dropped 4 bases and J dropped 6; count of bases not matched to a gene: 12. The DNA for the CDR3 is TGTGCCAGCAGTTCCCCCCTAGCGGGGGGCCCCCGGGATACGCAGTATTTT. It encodes CASSSPLAGGPRDTQYF.

The CDR3 nucleotides are TGTGCCAGCAGTTTAGTAGGGGGCAATTACGAGCAGTACTTC. Protein product: CASSLVGGNYEQYF. The chain carries TRBV12-3 or TRBV12-4 and TRBJ2-7, with 7 positions matching TRBD1. V lost 1 base to trimming and J lost 4 bases; unmatched junction nucleotides: 4. The CDR3 spans 14 residues.

J is TRBJ2-2 and V is TRBV6-5, with a weak D call TRBD2 (6 bases). Trimming pared 6 bases from V and 5 bases from J, leaving 16 bases between. CDR1 and CDR2 (germline): MNHEY, SVGAGI. This CDR3 is 15 amino acids long. CDR3 loop: CASSYTGGVTGELFF. The CDR3 DNA reads TGTGCCAGCAGCTATACAGGAGGGGTTACCGGGGAGCTGTTTTTT.

This clonotype was detected a few times. V usage is TRBV12-3 or TRBV12-4 and J usage is TRBJ1-5; 8 nucleotides agree with TRBD1. J was trimmed by 7 bases and V by 6 bases; bases with no gene match: 17. The CDR3 consists of 17 residues. The CDR3 loop is CASSTGTGLGGNQPQHF. CDR3 coding DNA: TGTGCCAGCAGCACCGGGACAGGATTAGGGGGTAACCAGCCCCAGCATTTT.

This clonotype was seen only a few times. J is TRBJ2-7 and V is TRBV6-1; possibly TRBD1 or TRBD2 for D (5 bases each). Germline V CDR1 and CDR2: MNHNS, SASEGT. V was trimmed by 4 bases and J by 4 bases, leaving 14 bases between them. This CDR3 comprises 14 residues. The CDR3 DNA reads TGTGCCAGCAGTGGGGGGAAGTGGGGATACGAGCAGTACTTC. Translated, it gives CASSGGKWGYEQYF.

V is TRBV6-2 or TRBV6-3 and J is TRBJ1-5; D is unclear. Trimming shortened V by 5 bases and J by 2 bases, and 13 bases separated the two germline ends. Germline lookup yields CDR1 MNHEY and CDR2 SVGEGT. This CDR3 is 15 amino acids long. DNA for the CDR3: TGTGCCAGCAGTGAGAGTTTTCGGGGCAATCAGCCCCAGCATTTT. Protein: CASSESFRGNQPQHF.

V is TRBV2 and J is TRBJ2-7, with D perhaps matching TRBD1 (6 bases). Trimming took off 7 bases at V and 1 base at J, with 11 bases between the two ends. Germline lookup yields CDR1 SNHLY and CDR2 FYNNEI. This CDR3 spans 13 amino acids. Here the CDR3 reads CASTPGQSYEQYF. Here the CDR3 DNA reads TGTGCCAGCACCCCGGGACAATCCTACGAGCAGTACTTC.